The 28 T cell receptor beta chains given below trace back to one sample, sequenced in a study of immune characterization of retroperitoneal liposarcoma. Each CDR3 protein gets one entry after TCRdb re-called the PCR reads with MiXCR. The sample lists about 3,000 distinct CDR3 sequences; over 40% were seen once. The sample was tumor tissue. These receptors came from a male donor with retroperitoneal liposarcoma.

This clonotype was observed a handful of times. This rearrangement joins TRBV6-1 to TRBJ1-1; D call uncertain. V gave up 0 bases and J gave up 3 bases, with 8 bases separating them. CDR1 and CDR2 (germline): MNHNS, SASEGT. The CDR3 contains 14 residues. CDR3 residues: CASSEAGQYTEAFF. As DNA, the CDR3 is TGTGCCAGCAGTGAAGCAGGCCAGTACACTGAAGCTTTCTTT.

The J gene is TRBJ2-3, the V gene TRBV6-8; 11 bases agree with TRBD1. TRBJ2-7 explains the end of the DNA better; the J call may be wrong. The germline CDR1 and CDR2 sequences are MNHGY and SAAAGT. The CDR3 is 14 residues long. CDR3: CASSGDRGGYEQYF. The CDR3 DNA reads as TGTGCCAGCAGTGGGGACAGGGGGGGCTACGAGCAGTACTTC.

The gene calls are TRBV7-4 and TRBJ2-1, with D possibly matching TRBD2 (5 bases). Per germline, CDR1 SGHVT and CDR2 SQSDAQ. Trimming left V 5 bases short and J 13 bases short, with 21 bases between. The CDR3 loop spans 14 amino acids. The CDR3 DNA sequence: TGTGCCAGCAGCCCACGAGGGCCTCAAGAGACCCAGTTCTTC. Amino acid sequence: CASSPRGPQETQFF.

The chain is built from TRBV6-1 and TRBJ2-3; 10 bases align to TRBD1. This CDR3 contains 15 residues. The J segment lost 6 bases and the V segment lost 4 bases, leaving 7 bases of the junction unmatched. CDR1 is MNHNS and CDR2 is SASEGT in the germline V gene. The CDR3 loop is CASSVAGTGVDTQYF. The CDR3 DNA follows: TGTGCCAGCAGTGTTGCCGGGACAGGGGTTGATACGCAGTATTTT.

This clonotype occurred a few times. V is TRBV12-3 or TRBV12-4 and J is TRBJ2-1, with D perhaps matching TRBD1 (6 bases). CDR3 length: 15 residues. The germline V and J ends were trimmed by 3 bases and 9 bases, with 18 bases remaining between them. CDR3 sequence reads: CASSFRTAVQSEQFF. Here the CDR3 DNA reads TGTGCCAGCAGTTTCAGGACAGCCGTCCAAAGTGAGCAGTTCTTC.

The chain is built from TRBV12-3 or TRBV12-4 and TRBJ2-1, with unresolved D. Trimming left V 0 bases short and J 6 bases short, with 12 bases between. The CDR3 runs 15 residues. CDR3 sequence reads: CASSLAGLGTNEQFF. The CDR3 DNA is TGTGCCAGCAGTTTAGCCGGATTGGGAACCAATGAGCAGTTCTTC.

The CDR3 protein is CASSLAGQGEGTQYF. The CDR3 DNA is TGTGCCAGCAGCTTAGCTGGACAGGGTGAAGGTACGCAGTATTTT. This sequence joins TRBV7-9 and TRBJ2-3; 8 nucleotides line up with TRBD1. Germline loops: CDR1 SEHNR, CDR2 FQNEAQ (reference sequence). This CDR3 contains 15 residues. Trimming cost V 0 bases and J 8 bases; bases outside gene matches: 7.

This clonotype was observed a single time. The genes are TRBV4-1 and TRBJ2-6; 7 bases line up with TRBD1. CDR1 and CDR2 from the germline V gene are MGHRA and YSYEKL. This CDR3 spans 16 amino acids. V lost 0 bases and J lost 1; bases outside the gene matches: 0. This chain's CDR3 is CASSQETGSGANVLTF. The CDR3 DNA sequence: TGCGCCAGCAGCCAAGAGACAGGGTCTGGGGCCAACGTCCTGACTTTC.

This clonotype is classed as medium-sized (0.01 to 0.1%). This chain connects TRBV10-3 to TRBJ2-1; 9 nucleotides align to TRBD2. Near its end, the DNA agrees better with TRBJ2-7, so the J call may be wrong. The CDR3 has 16 amino acids. Germline CDR1 and CDR2: ENHRY and SYGVKD. This chain's CDR3 is CAIRVAGEAQRHEQYF. The CDR3 DNA reads TGTGCCATCAGAGTAGCGGGAGAGGCCCAGCGCCACGAGCAGTACTTC.

V and J are TRBV27 and TRBJ1-5; D gene unclear. The germline V gene encodes CDR1 MNHEY and CDR2 SMNVEV (reference sequence). The CDR3 covers 12 residues. Between the trimmed V and J ends, which lost 5 bases and 10 bases, there was a span of 12 bases. DNA of the CDR3: TGTGCCAGCAGTGCAGTCCCGGGTCCCCAGCATTTT. It codes for CASSAVPGPQHF.

The rearrangement joins TRBV6-4 to TRBJ2-1; TRBD2 matches at 15 bases. There are 15 residues in the CDR3. Germline-derived CDR1 and CDR2 are MRHNA and SNTAGT. Trimming cost V 7 bases and J 8 bases; bases outside gene matches: 6. The CDR3 sequence: CASKGLAGGGDEQFF. In nucleotides, the CDR3 is TGTGCCAGCAAGGGACTAGCGGGAGGTGGGGATGAGCAGTTCTTC.

A single count supports this clonotype. The V and J genes are TRBV6-5 and TRBJ2-5; 13 nucleotides align to TRBD2. Germline assignment: CDR1 MNHEY and CDR2 SVGAGI. The CDR3 spans 15 residues. The ends lost 6 bases at V and 5 bases at J; junction bases unmatched: 6. The CDR3 protein is CASSRTSGGAETQYF. The CDR3 nucleotides read TGTGCCAGCAGCCGAACTAGCGGGGGGGCCGAGACCCAGTACTTC.

This clonotype was observed a handful of times. V usage is TRBV7-2 and J usage is TRBJ2-3; D gene ambiguous. Germline V CDR1 and CDR2: SGHTA, FQGNSA. The V end was cut by 5 bases, the J end by 6 bases, with 9 bases between. The CDR3 totals 12 residues. The CDR3 region has the DNA TGTGCCAGCAGCCCATTTACTGATACGCAGTATTTT. Translated: CASSPFTDTQYF.

Judged by abundance, this clonotype is medium-sized. The rearrangement joins TRBV7-2 to TRBJ2-5, with D perhaps TRBD1 (6 bases). The CDR3 contains 14 residues. V dropped 2 bases and J dropped 1 base, with 8 bases sitting between them. Germline CDR1 is SGHTA and CDR2 is FQGNSA. For the CDR3, the DNA is TGTGCCAGCAGCTTAACAGGGCCCCAAGAGACCCAGTACTTC. Amino acid sequence: CASSLTGPQETQYF.

A single count supports this clonotype. The J gene is TRBJ2-3, the V gene TRBV5-4, with a tentative D call TRBD2 (5 bases). V gave up 4 bases and J gave up 1 base, with 16 bases separating them. CDR1 is SGHNT, CDR2 YYREEE, per germline (reference sequence). This CDR3 is built from 16 residues. For the CDR3, the DNA is TGTGCCAGCAGCATATCGACGGGAAGTGGCACAGATACGCAGTATTTT. This sequence encodes CASSISTGSGTDTQYF.

This chain links TRBV12-3 or TRBV12-4 with TRBJ2-1; no clear D gene. TRBJ2-7 matches the DNA end more closely, so the J call is doubtful. CDR3 size: 17 residues. Written as DNA, the CDR3 is TGTGCCAGCAGTTTTCGGGTTAGCCGGAGCTCCTACAATGAGCAGTACTTC. Translation: CASSFRVSRSSYNEQYF.

The gene calls are TRBV6-6 and TRBJ2-3, with D possibly matching TRBD2 (6 bases). This CDR3 contains 14 residues. Germline V gene sequence: CDR1 MNHNY, CDR2 SVGAGI (reference sequence). V dropped 11 bases and J dropped 3 bases, with 18 bases sitting between them. CDR3 loop: CAGGSGAGTDTQYF. For the CDR3, the DNA is TGTGCCGGGGGGTCCGGGGCGGGGACAGATACGCAGTATTTT.

V usage is TRBV7-3 and J usage is TRBJ2-1; possibly TRBD1 or TRBD2 for D (5 bases each). The CDR3 runs to 14 residues. The V end was cut by 3 bases, the J end by 5 bases, with 11 bases between. The germline V gene encodes CDR1 SGHTA and CDR2 FQGTGA. The chain's CDR3 is CASSFAGANNEQFF. DNA for the CDR3: TGTGCCAGCAGCTTCGCCGGGGCTAACAATGAGCAGTTCTTC. The full variable domain, with the rest looked up from reference TRBV7-3 and TRBJ2-1, is GAGVSQTPSNKVTEKGKYVELRCDPISGHTALYWYRQSLGQGPEFLIYFQGTGAADDSGLPNDRFFAVRPEGSVSTLKIQRTERGDSAVYLCASSFAGANNEQFFGPGTRLTVL.

A few counts support this clonotype. This chain connects TRBV10-2 to TRBJ2-2, with D maybe TRBD2 (6 bases). Germline V gives CDR1 WSHSY, CDR2 SAAADI. V shed 8 bases and J shed 11 bases, with 9 bases lying between them. CDR3 length: 10 amino acids. CDR3 coding DNA: TGCGCCAGCGGGGGAGGAGAGCTGTTTTTT. Translation gives CASGGGELFF.

V usage is TRBV6-1 and J usage is TRBJ2-3, with TRBD1 matching 9 bases. Germline V lookup: CDR1 MNHNS, CDR2 SASEGT. Trimming at V came to 2 bases and at J to 4 bases, leaving 10 bases not matched to a gene. The CDR3 contains 17 residues. The CDR3 DNA follows: TGTGCCAGCAGTGAAAAGGGAGGGACAGGGTTTCCAGATACGCAGTATTTT. Translated, it gives CASSEKGGTGFPDTQYF.

V gene TRBV12-3 or TRBV12-4 combines with J gene TRBJ2-3, with TRBD2 matching over 14 bases. The CDR3 sequence is 16 residues long. With V trimmed by 5 bases and J by 3 bases, 4 bases remained unmatched. Written as DNA, the CDR3 is TGTGCCAGCAGTCCAGGGACTAGCGGGAGTACAGATACGCAGTATTTT. This gives the protein CASSPGTSGSTDTQYF.

The chain joins TRBV11-1 to TRBJ2-1; 10 bases align to TRBD2. Germline values: CDR1 SGHAT, CDR2 FQDESV (reference sequence). Unmatched junction bases numbered 10, after V lost 6 bases and J lost 8 bases. The CDR3 extends over 15 amino acids. The CDR3 sequence is CASRATASGSYEQFF. The CDR3 coding sequence is TGTGCCAGCAGGGCGACTGCTAGCGGGAGCTATGAGCAGTTCTTC.

V usage is TRBV7-3 and J usage is TRBJ2-3, with TRBD2 identical over 10 bases. This CDR3 is built from 15 residues. Germline V gene lookup returns CDR1 SGHTA and CDR2 FQGTGA. V gave up 4 bases and J gave up 4 bases; unmatched junction bases: 5. CDR3 DNA: TGTGCCAGCAGCTCCTTAGCGGGAGGTTCAGATACGCAGTATTTT. This encodes CASSSLAGGSDTQYF.

CDR3: CASSLSVLGANVLTF. In nucleotides, the CDR3 is TGTGCCAGCAGCTTAAGTGTACTTGGGGCCAACGTCCTGACTTTC. V usage is TRBV11-3 and J usage is TRBJ2-6; D is undetermined. V lost 2 bases and J lost 3, with 8 bases in between. The CDR3 runs to 15 residues. Germline loops: CDR1 SGHNT, CDR2 YENEEA.

This clonotype occurred once. CDR3 bases: TGTGCCAGCAGTTTAGAGGGACTAGCCAAAAACATTCAGTACTTC. Its protein product is CASSLEGLAKNIQYF. The chain carries TRBV12-3 or TRBV12-4 and TRBJ2-4; TRBD2 is a possible D gene (6 bases). Trimming pared 1 base from V and 0 bases from J, leaving 7 bases between. This CDR3 contains 15 residues.

The J gene is TRBJ2-1, the V gene TRBV6-1, with D possibly matching TRBD2 (5 bases). V lost 3 bases, J lost 0 bases, and 9 bases lay in between. Germline values: CDR1 MNHNS, CDR2 SASEGT. The CDR3 runs to 15 residues. For the CDR3, the DNA is TGTGCCAGCAGTGATGGCGGGTTCTCCTACAATGAGCAGTTCTTC. This gives the protein CASSDGGFSYNEQFF.

The V gene is TRBV6-6, the J gene TRBJ2-5; TRBD1 might be the D (6 bases). The DNA end favors TRBJ2-1, so the J call may be wrong. The length of the CDR3 is 14 residues. CDR1 and CDR2 from the germline V gene are MNHNY and SVGAGI (reference sequence). The DNA for the CDR3 is TGTGCCAGCAGACCAGGGGATTTAAGGTACGAGCAGTTCTTC. Its protein product is CASRPGDLRYEQFF.

This clonotype was detected only a few times. This chain links TRBV7-2 with TRBJ2-4; 7 bases map to TRBD2. After removal of 3 bases from V and 13 bases from J, the junction contained 24 bases not matched to a gene. This CDR3 is built from 18 residues. Germline values: CDR1 SGHTA, CDR2 FQGNSA. The CDR3 region has the DNA TGTGCCAGCAGCTTGGGAGGGTTACGGGCCCCGCCCTACAATGAGCAGTACTTC. Translating it yields CASSLGGLRAPPYNEQYF.